This entry concerns a single T cell receptor (beta chain). Its antigen is unknown. Base quality data are lacking; no much larger clone is found one base away. V sheds 0 bases and J sheds 4 bases, leaving 12 bases between their ends. The cysteine opens and the phenylalanine closes a CDR3 of 15 amino acids. The CDR3 DNA has 45 bases and is translated from base 1. The germline V gene (reference sequence) yields SEHNR for CDR1 and FQNEAQ for CDR2. The data originate from a study of post-analysis software for immune sequencing data (dated by TCRdb to 2013 to 2016). Describing the broader study: Recorded disease courses included relapsing-remitting, secondary progressive and progressive-relapsing multiple sclerosis, with some patients lacking subtype annotation. The patient repertoires were set against around eleven previously published healthy control repertoires from donors whose ages ranged from about 6 to 26 years. A subset of samples was prepared in parallel using single-end sample barcoding, then pooled and co-amplified after Illumina adapter ligation.

Libraries came from PCR. Sequencing was carried out with an Illumina HiSeq 2500. To reduce PCR and sequencing biases, unique molecular identifiers were incorporated into the TCR beta cDNA libraries. Every 1 to 10 million input T cells yielded roughly 500,000 cDNA molecules, meaning each molecule approximated one T cell. The patient libraries were prepared and sequenced using the same protocol as the earlier healthy control dataset. Samples belonging to the same batch were prepared together, multiplexed and sequenced on a shared HiSeq lane. In the original analysis: Raw barcoded reads were processed with MIGEC, and single-read molecular identifier groups were discarded before consensus assembly and CDR3 extraction. Clonotype tables were post-analysed with VDJtools, and diversity was normalized by down-sampling all datasets to the smallest sample size. In repertoire overlap clustering, CDR3 amino acid sequences, but not nucleotide sequences, were matched to correct batch-related cross-sample contamination. The public reads were run again by TCRdb, first through fastp at Q25 and then through MiXCR, and only productive beta chains were kept. Here each entry gathers all rows of one CDR3 protein and keeps the most common genes and DNA. TCRdb's processing, not the study's, gives the V and J calls here. The sample profile shows about 190,000 distinct CDR3 sequences; over 25% of them were found once. The biggest ten clones account for about 3.7% of the sample.

To demonstrate the VDJtools post-analysis software, the study profiled TCR beta repertoires from the peripheral blood of about 13 young patients with multiple sclerosis. The multiple sclerosis patients were children and adolescents ranging in age from roughly 6 to 15 years. Overall study outcomes, separate from this receptor: The control group was slightly older than the multiple sclerosis patient group. Multiple sclerosis patients had significantly lower normalized Chao1 diversity than controls, a result that suggests substantial peripheral T-cell clonal expansion. Significantly higher frequencies in patients than in controls were found for about five TRBV segments, including TRBV5-6, TRBV5-1 and TRBV20-1. Direct clustering with F measure showed strong co-clustering of samples prepared in the same batch, prompting a batch-effect correction.

This chain joins TRBV7-9 to TRBJ1-2; TRBD1 is possibly the D segment (5 matching bases). Sequencing was done on a sample of blood. The receptor's source is a girl between 2 and 17 years old with multiple sclerosis. CDR3 sequence: CASSLAGRGAYGYTF. The nucleotides read TGTGCCAGCAGCTTAGCTGGGCGGGGCGCCTATGGCTACACCTTC.